This T cell receptor beta chain comes out of a study of T cells in Graves' hyperthyroidism and ophthalmopathy. Findings of the study overall: Most thyroid clonotypes with frequency above 0.001 were detected in blood.

The CDR3 has 16 residues. The germline gives CDR1 SGHRS, CDR2 YFSETQ. J lost 2 bases, V lost 4 bases, and 12 bases had no gene match. A remark on this clonotype: Its specificity is unknown.

Ophthalmopathy cases met thresholds of Clinical Activity Score at least 3, NOSPECS grade at least 4 and duration under 3 months. The study based diagnoses on clinical symptoms, serum thyroxine and TRAb, thyroid ultrasound and orbital computed tomography. TCR beta CDR3 regions were amplified from RNA transcripts. TCR CDR3 regions were first amplified by RT-PCR with HTBI primers. MiXCR, applied by TCRdb to the multiplex PCR reads, yields one record per CDR3 protein. The data show over 500,000 distinct CDR3 sequences, 15% to 20% seen once. Sequencing was done on a sample of blood. This receptor was identified in a woman aged 30 to 39 with Graves' ophthalmopathy. The V call is TRBV5-1, the J call TRBJ2-7, with 7 positions matching TRBD1. In DNA, the CDR3 is TGCGCCAGCAGCAGGGGGTCCGGGACAGCAACCTACGAGCAGTACTTC. Protein sequence: CASSRGSGTATYEQYF.